Presented here are 16 T cell receptor beta chains from one specimen sequenced in a study of blood T cell repertoires in COVID-19. Measured with immunoSEQ multiplex PCR; TCRdb has only the in-frame clones, and not every one. Among hundreds of thousands of clones, about 90% were seen once, and the ten largest hold 1.3% to 1.5%. The sequenced sample consisted of peripheral blood. These receptors all come from a man older than 75 with acute or convalescent COVID-19.

This chain uses TRBV3-1 (or the pseudogene TRBV3-2) with TRBJ1-2; D is ambiguous. Trimming stripped 4 bases from V and 3 bases from J, with 6 bases between. The CDR3 is made up of 12 amino acids. Germline V CDR1 and CDR2: LGHDT, YNNKEL (reference sequence). This CDR3 reads CASSPGDYGYTF. The CDR3 bases are TGTGCCAGCAGCCCCGGGGACTATGGCTACACCTTC.

This clone was picked up a small number of times. The chain combines TRBV6-2 or TRBV6-3 with TRBJ1-6; tentative D call: TRBD1 (6 bases). CDR1 MNHEY and CDR2 SVGEGT come from the germline V gene. Trimming took off 6 bases at V and 8 bases at J, with 8 bases between the two ends. The CDR3 is 12 residues long. The CDR3 DNA sequence: TGTGCCAGCAGCCCAGGGGATTCACCCCTCCACTTT. Translation: CASSPGDSPLHF.

V usage is TRBV6-2 or TRBV6-3 and J usage is TRBJ2-3; the D is unclear. CDR1 and CDR2 from the germline V gene are MNHEY and SVGEGT. The CDR3 loop spans 14 amino acids. V lost 5 bases and J 2 bases, leaving 11 bases between the germline ends. Written as DNA, the CDR3 is TGTGCCAGCAGTCCCTCACTAAACACAGATACGCAGTATTTT. Amino acids: CASSPSLNTDTQYF.

This chain joins TRBV14 and TRBJ2-2; no clear D. Trimming took 2 bases from V and 6 from J, leaving 13 bases between them. Germline CDR1 reads SGHDN; CDR2 reads FVKESK. CDR3 length: 15 residues. The CDR3 coding sequence is TGTGCCAGCAGCCAACGGTCACCGCCGGCCGGGGAGCTGTTTTTT. This codes for CASSQRSPPAGELFF.

The V and J genes are TRBV7-2 and TRBJ2-4, with TRBD2 matching over 10 bases. The CDR3 totals 19 residues. With V trimmed by 3 bases and J by 2 bases, 13 bases remained unmatched. The germline V gene has CDR1 SGHTA and CDR2 FQGNSA. The CDR3 loop reads CASSFPAGGGVVSKNIQYF. The CDR3 nucleotides read TGTGCCAGCAGCTTTCCAGCGGGAGGGGGGGTTGTGTCCAAAAACATTCAGTACTTC.

This chain links TRBV6-4 with TRBJ1-6; 7 nucleotides line up with TRBD1. The J segment lost 3 bases and the V segment lost 6 bases, leaving 2 bases of the junction unmatched. Germline V gene data show CDR1 as MRHNA and CDR2 as SNTAGT. The CDR3 contains 14 residues. The CDR3, as DNA: TGTGCCAGCAGCCGGGACAGCTATAATTCACCCCTCCACTTT. Encoded protein: CASSRDSYNSPLHF.

The rearrangement uses TRBV6-1 and TRBJ2-1; no clear D gene. The CDR3 is 15 residues long. V lost 1 base and J 5 bases, leaving 12 bases between the germline ends. Germline CDR1 is MNHNS and CDR2 is SASEGT. This CDR3 is CASSEGSVRNNEQFF. Here the CDR3 DNA reads TGTGCCAGCAGTGAAGGGAGCGTTCGAAACAATGAGCAGTTCTTC.

This clone was detected a few times. This chain links TRBV28 with TRBJ2-1; 13 bases agree with TRBD2. The CDR3 is 15 residues long. Germline-derived CDR1 and CDR2 are MDHEN and SYDVKM. V lost 7 bases, J lost 7 bases, and 7 bases stayed unmatched. The DNA of the CDR3 is TGTGCCAGCACACTAAGACTAGCGGGGGGTAATGAGCAGTTCTTC. Translated: CASTLRLAGGNEQFF.

The V call is TRBV7-3, the J call TRBJ2-1, with 10 bases aligning to TRBD2. CDR1 SGHTA and CDR2 FQGTGA come from the germline V gene. Trimming took 5 bases from V and 6 from J; bases not matched to a gene: 4. The CDR3 totals 14 residues. CDR3 sequence (DNA): TGTGCCAGCAGCCTAGCGGGAGTAACCAATGAGCAGTTCTTC. It translates to CASSLAGVTNEQFF.

The chain couples TRBV7-2 to TRBJ1-1, with a weak D call TRBD1 (5 bases). The CDR3 is made up of 15 amino acids. CDR1 is SGHTA and CDR2 is FQGNSA in the germline V gene. The V end was cut by 0 bases, the J end by 3 bases, with 11 bases between. The CDR3: CASSLAPGGDTEAFF. The CDR3 DNA follows: TGTGCCAGCAGCTTAGCTCCGGGGGGGGACACTGAAGCTTTCTTT.

The chain employs TRBV5-1 and TRBJ1-2, with TRBD1 matching 8 bases. With V trimmed by 2 bases and J by 6 bases, 6 bases remained unmatched. This CDR3 has 14 amino acids. CDR1 SGHRS and CDR2 YFSETQ come from the germline V gene. The chain's CDR3 is CASSFLDRADGYTF. CDR3 nucleotides: TGCGCCAGCAGCTTCCTGGACAGGGCGGATGGCTACACCTTC.

The gene calls are TRBV12-5 and TRBJ2-7; no definite D call. Germline CDR1 is LGHNT and CDR2 is FRNRAP. V was shortened by 6 bases and J by 3 bases, with 9 bases between the two germline ends. The CDR3 runs 12 residues. CDR3 sequence reads: CASGETSYEQYF. The CDR3 region has the DNA TGTGCTAGTGGCGAAACAAGCTACGAGCAGTACTTC.

The V gene is TRBV3-1 (or the pseudogene TRBV3-2), the J gene TRBJ2-3; 7 positions agree with TRBD2. Germline V gene data show CDR1 as LGHDT and CDR2 as YNNKEL (reference sequence). The CDR3 is 15 amino acids. V shed 6 bases and J 2 bases; nucleotides not matched to a gene: 8. The CDR3 here is CASRRRDYPTDTQYF. The DNA for the CDR3 is TGTGCCAGCAGGCGAAGGGACTACCCCACAGATACGCAGTATTTT.

The chain employs TRBV28 and TRBJ1-1; D remains ambiguous. V was cut by 1 base and J by 2 bases, with 8 bases left in between. The CDR3 totals 14 residues. Germline CDR1 reads MDHEN; CDR2 reads SYDVKM. In nucleotides, the CDR3 is TGTGCCAGCAGTTTATTATCCCCTAACACTGAAGCTTTCTTT. It is translated as CASSLLSPNTEAFF.

This clone has just a few counts. This chain uses TRBV5-4 with TRBJ2-2, with D maybe TRBD2 (7 bases). The V and J ends lost 3 bases and 5 bases respectively, with 20 bases between them. Germline V gene data show CDR1 as SGHNT and CDR2 as YYREEE (reference sequence). There are 17 residues in the CDR3. CDR3 DNA: TGTGCCAGCAGCTCGCATCTCGGGGGGCCAGGGACCGGGGAGCTGTTTTTT. Translated, it gives CASSSHLGGPGTGELFF.

Here the CDR3 reads CASSTGGNNEKLFF. The CDR3 DNA reads as TGTGCCAGTAGTACAGGGGGAAATAATGAAAAACTGTTTTTT. The rearrangement uses TRBV19 and TRBJ1-4, with 7 bases identical to TRBD1. This CDR3 comprises 14 residues. Germline-derived CDR1 and CDR2 are LNHDA and SQIVND (reference sequence). V shed 4 bases, J shed 4 bases, and the junction held 3 bases outside the gene matches. Using reference TRBV19 and TRBJ1-4 for the parts outside the CDR3, the full variable domain is DGGITQSPKYLFRKEGQNVTLSCEQNLNHDAMYWYRQDPGQGLRLIYYSQIVNDFQKGDIAEGYSVSREKKESFPLTVTSAQKNPTAFYLCASSTGGNNEKLFFGSGTQLSVL.